Listed below are T cell receptor beta chains from one sample, sequenced in a study of human T cells and chemical hapten exposure. TCRdb re-analysed the RACE reads in MiXCR, keeping a single row per CDR3 protein. The table has some 84,000 distinct CDR3 sequences, 9.5% to 14% seen once. The sequences come from whole blood, collected in connection with sensitization to the hapten diphenylcyclopropenone (DPC). These TCRs come from a woman aged 45-60 years with alopecia areata. Some clones in this sample may be carry-over from other donors' samples. Both conserved end residues are part of each CDR3. The order of the fields is D gene, clone size, J gene, V gene, CDR3 protein, CDR3 DNA. The D gene is left open where the match is weak. Size values are once, few and many counts, or a class for expanded clones, and some rows have none.

-	many	TRBJ2-3	TRBV12-3/TRBV12-4	CASSAGTDFFTDTQYF	TGTGCCAGCAGTGCCGGGACGGATTTTTTCACAGATACGCAGTATTTT
-	few	TRBJ2-5	TRBV29-1	CSVDPAQADSQETQYF	TGCAGCGTTGATCCGGCCCAGGCGGACAGTCAAGAGACCCAGTACTTC
TRBD1	many	TRBJ1-1	TRBV14	CASSQHRGGTEAFF	TGTGCCAGCAGCCAGCACAGGGGCGGGACTGAAGCTTTCTTT
-	many	TRBJ2-5	TRBV28	CASSFGPTQETQYF	TGTGCCAGCAGTTTCGGTCCGACTCAAGAGACCCAGTACTTC
-	many	TRBJ2-2	TRBV11-2	CASSRQVDTGELFF	TGTGCCAGCAGCCGACAGGTCGACACCGGGGAGCTGTTTTTT
-	once	TRBJ1-1	TRBV4-3	CASSHRDTEAFF	TGCGCCAGCAGCCACCGGGACACTGAAGCTTTCTTT
TRBD1	few	TRBJ1-5	TRBV19	CASTRTGDAQHF	TGTGCCAGTACCCGGACAGGGGATGCCCAGCATTTT
-	many	TRBJ1-1	TRBV30	CAWSVLDGNTEAFF	TGTGCCTGGAGTGTACTCGACGGTAACACTGAAGCTTTCTTT
TRBD2	few	TRBJ2-7	TRBV19	CASSTSLAGGDYEQYF	TGTGCCAGTAGTACCTCCTTAGCGGGAGGGGATTACGAGCAGTACTTC
-	-	TRBJ2-3	TRBV29-1	CSVDSGRGGTDTQYF	TGCAGCGTCGATAGTGGGAGAGGGGGCACAGATACGCAGTATTTT
TRBD2	many	TRBJ2-1	TRBV4-2	CASSQEAASGTANTYNEQFF	TGTGCCAGCAGCCAAGAGGCGGCTAGCGGGACTGCGAATACCTACAATGAGCAGTTCTTC
-	-	TRBJ1-6	TRBV14	CASSRRNSPLHF	TGTGCCAGCAGCCGAAGGAATTCACCCCTCCACTTT
-	few	TRBJ1-1	TRBV28	CASCMAGEATEAFF	TGTGCCAGCTGTATGGCCGGGGAGGCCACTGAAGCTTTCTTT
-	many	TRBJ2-2	TRBV24-1	CATSLGANTGELFF	TGTGCCACCAGTCTCGGGGCGAACACCGGGGAGCTGTTTTTT
TRBD1	-	TRBJ1-1	TRBV20-1	CSGGSGTENTEAFF	TGCAGTGGGGGTAGTGGGACAGAGAACACTGAAGCTTTCTTT
-	many	TRBJ1-1	TRBV6-6	CASSYDRSTEAFF	TGTGCCAGCAGTTATGATAGGAGTACTGAAGCTTTCTTT
-	many	TRBJ1-1	TRBV5-1	CASTVTGTLTEAFF	TGCGCCAGCACCGTTACAGGGACCCTCACTGAAGCTTTCTTT
TRBD1	many	TRBJ2-7	TRBV19	CASSLGTGTYEQYF	TGTGCCAGTAGTCTTGGGACAGGGACCTACGAGCAGTACTTC
TRBD1	few	TRBJ2-6	TRBV2	CASRSGQGYSGANVLTF	TGTGCCAGCAGATCAGGACAGGGGTACTCTGGGGCCAACGTCCTGACTTTC
-	many	TRBJ2-7	TRBV15	CATSRQGYNEQYF	TGTGCCACCAGCAGGCAGGGCTACAACGAGCAGTACTTC
TRBD2	-	TRBJ2-3	TRBV12-3/TRBV12-4	CASRDGLAGDTQYF	TGTGCCAGCAGGGACGGACTAGCGGGAGATACGCAGTATTTT
TRBD1	-	TRBJ2-5	TRBV24-1	CATSDLGTGLQETQYF	TGTGCCACCAGTGATTTGGGGACAGGACTACAAGAGACCCAGTACTTC
TRBD2	many	TRBJ2-7	TRBV4-1	CASSQISGSYEQYF	TGCGCCAGCAGCCAAATCAGCGGGAGCTACGAGCAGTACTTC
TRBD2	many	TRBJ2-3	TRBV29-1	CSFPETTSGGTQYF	TGCAGCTTCCCAGAGACTACCAGCGGGGGTACGCAGTATTTT
-	many	TRBJ2-1	TRBV5-1	CASSLQALGHNEQFF	TGCGCCAGCAGCTTACAGGCTTTGGGGCACAATGAGCAGTTCTTC
-	few	TRBJ2-2	TRBV9	CASSSLRDSNTGELFF	TGTGCCAGCAGCTCCTTGAGGGACTCGAACACCGGGGAGCTGTTTTTT
-	-	TRBJ1-1	TRBV7-6	CASSRRGDNTEAFF	TGTGCCAGCAGCCGGAGGGGCGATAACACTGAAGCTTTCTTT
-	few	TRBJ1-5	TRBV27	CASSLYQGRGHQPQHF	TGTGCCAGCAGTTTATACCAGGGACGGGGTCATCAGCCCCAGCATTTT
TRBD2	few	TRBJ2-1	TRBV7-3	CASSILAGVVNEQFF	TGTGCCAGCAGCATACTAGCGGGGGTTGTCAATGAGCAGTTCTTC
-	few	TRBJ1-5	TRBV20-1	CSATRQDETNQPQHF	TGCAGTGCGACGCGGCAGGATGAGACCAATCAGCCCCAGCATTTT
TRBD2	few	TRBJ2-3	TRBV6-2/TRBV6-3	CASRLRGGTDTQYF	TGTGCCAGCAGACTACGGGGGGGCACAGATACGCAGTATTTT
TRBD2	many	TRBJ2-5	TRBV9	CASSITSGSKETQYF	TGTGCCAGCAGCATCACTAGCGGGAGTAAGGAGACCCAGTACTTC
-	many	TRBJ2-1	TRBV11-2	CASSLEGSYNEQFF	TGTGCCAGCAGCTTAGAGGGGTCCTACAATGAGCAGTTCTTC
TRBD1	-	TRBJ2-2	TRBV24-1	CATSDLVTGGTGELFF	TGTGCCACCAGTGATTTGGTTACAGGGGGAACCGGGGAGCTGTTTTTT
TRBD2	many	TRBJ2-5	TRBV3-1	CASSQRTSGETQYF	TGTGCCAGCAGCCAACGGACTAGCGGGGAGACCCAGTACTTC
-	-	TRBJ2-7	TRBV28	CASSLGLGASSYEQYF	TGTGCCAGCAGTTTAGGGCTAGGGGCTTCCTCCTACGAGCAGTACTTC
TRBD1	many	TRBJ2-1	TRBV7-2	CASTMTGQSLNEQFF	TGTGCCAGCACGATGACGGGACAGAGTCTCAATGAGCAGTTCTTC
-	many	TRBJ2-2	TRBV5-1	CASSLAAANTGELFF	TGCGCCAGCAGCTTGGCGGCAGCAAACACCGGGGAGCTGTTTTTT
-	many	TRBJ2-1	TRBV7-6	CASSLARQGKGNEQFF	TGTGCCAGCAGCTTAGCAAGGCAGGGGAAAGGGAATGAGCAGTTCTTC
TRBD1	-	TRBJ2-1	TRBV5-1	CASSSTQGARTDEQFF	TGCGCCAGCAGCTCCACACAGGGGGCCAGGACCGATGAGCAGTTCTTC
TRBD1	few	TRBJ1-1	TRBV29-1	CSVEGGKGAALNTEAFF	TGCAGCGTTGAGGGTGGTAAGGGGGCCGCCCTGAACACTGAAGCTTTCTTT
TRBD1	many	TRBJ2-7	TRBV5-1	CASSLSGTGSSYEQYF	TGCGCCAGCAGCTTGTCGGGGACAGGGTCCTCCTACGAGCAGTACTTC
TRBD1	many	TRBJ1-3	TRBV20-1	CSATPGTGTSGNTIYF	TGCAGTGCTACCCCCGGGACAGGGACCTCTGGAAACACCATATATTTT
-	-	TRBJ1-2	TRBV18	CASSADSFFYGYTF	TGTGCCAGCTCAGCGGACAGTTTCTTCTATGGCTACACCTTC
-	many	TRBJ2-1	TRBV20-1	CSAEDEVSSYNEQFF	TGCAGCGCCGAGGATGAGGTGAGCTCCTACAATGAGCAGTTCTTC